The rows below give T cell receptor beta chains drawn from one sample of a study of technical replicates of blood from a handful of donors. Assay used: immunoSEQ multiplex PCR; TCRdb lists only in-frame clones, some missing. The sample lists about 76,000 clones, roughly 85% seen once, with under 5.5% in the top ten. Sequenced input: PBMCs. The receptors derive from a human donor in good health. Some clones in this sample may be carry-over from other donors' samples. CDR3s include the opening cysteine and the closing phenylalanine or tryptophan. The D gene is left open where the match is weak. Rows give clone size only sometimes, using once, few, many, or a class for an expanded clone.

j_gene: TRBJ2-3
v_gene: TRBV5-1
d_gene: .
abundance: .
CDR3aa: CASSLSAEDTQYF
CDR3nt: TGCGCCAGCAGCTTGTCTGCGGAAGATACGCAGTATTTT

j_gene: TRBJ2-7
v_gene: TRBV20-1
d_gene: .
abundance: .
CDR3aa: CSASLANEQYF
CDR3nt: TGCAGTGCTAGTTTAGCCAACGAGCAGTACTTC

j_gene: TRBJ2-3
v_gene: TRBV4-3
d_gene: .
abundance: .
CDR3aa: CASSQASSGTGDTQYF
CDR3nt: TGCGCCAGCAGCCAAGCTTCTAGCGGGACAGGAGATACGCAGTATTTT

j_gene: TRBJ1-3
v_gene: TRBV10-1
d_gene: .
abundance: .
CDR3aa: CASSEPASLSTACSGNTIYF
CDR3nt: TGCGCCAGCAGTGAGCCTGCTTCCCTTTCGACAGCCTGCTCTGGAAACACCATATATTTT

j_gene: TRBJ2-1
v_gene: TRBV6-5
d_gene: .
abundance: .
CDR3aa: CASSRTGFSYNEQFF
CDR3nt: TGTGCCAGCAGCCGCACAGGATTCTCCTACAATGAGCAGTTCTTC

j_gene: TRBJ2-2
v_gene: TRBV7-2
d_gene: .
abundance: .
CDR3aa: CASSLDYGELFF
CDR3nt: TGTGCCAGCAGCTTAGATTACGGGGAGCTGTTTTTT

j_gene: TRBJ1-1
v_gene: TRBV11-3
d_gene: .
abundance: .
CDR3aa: CASSLSGQGNTEAFF
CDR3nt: TGTGCCAGCAGCTTATCGGGACAAGGGAACACTGAAGCTTTCTTT

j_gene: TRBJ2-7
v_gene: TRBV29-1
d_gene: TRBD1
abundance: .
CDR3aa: CSVKDRGPYEQYF
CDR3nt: TGCAGCGTTAAGGACAGGGGCCCCTACGAGCAGTACTTC

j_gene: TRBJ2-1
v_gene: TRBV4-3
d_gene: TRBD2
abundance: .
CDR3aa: CASSQGLAGGYLPKQFF
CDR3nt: TGCGCCAGCAGCCAAGGCCTAGCGGGAGGGTACCTCCCTAAGCAGTTCTTC

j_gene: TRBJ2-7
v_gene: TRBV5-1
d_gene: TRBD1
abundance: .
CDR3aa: CASSPGQGAYEQYF
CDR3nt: TGCGCCAGCAGCCCGGGACAGGGGGCCTACGAGCAGTACTTC

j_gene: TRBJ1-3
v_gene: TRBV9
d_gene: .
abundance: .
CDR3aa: CASSPPVVGNTIYF
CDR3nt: TGTGCCAGCAGCCCCCCGGTTGTTGGAAACACCATATATTTT

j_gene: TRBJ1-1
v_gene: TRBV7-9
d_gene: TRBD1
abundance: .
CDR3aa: CASSIKTGVIGNTEAFF
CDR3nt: TGTGCCAGCAGCATAAAGACAGGGGTCATCGGGAACACTGAAGCTTTCTTT

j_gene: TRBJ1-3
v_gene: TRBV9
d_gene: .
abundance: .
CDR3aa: CASSVENRGRNTIYF
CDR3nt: TGTGCCAGCAGCGTAGAGAACCGAGGGAGAAACACCATATATTTT

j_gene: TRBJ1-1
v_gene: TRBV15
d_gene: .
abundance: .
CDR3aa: CATSGGSNTEAFF
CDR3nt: TGTGCCACCAGCGGGGGCAGCAACACTGAAGCTTTCTTT

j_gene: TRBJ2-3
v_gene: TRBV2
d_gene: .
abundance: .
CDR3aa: CASRMEGARVDTQYF
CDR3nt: TGTGCCAGCAGGATGGAGGGGGCGAGGGTGGATACGCAGTATTTT

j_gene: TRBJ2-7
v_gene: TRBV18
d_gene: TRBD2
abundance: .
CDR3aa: CASSGTSGAYEQYF
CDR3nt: TGTGCCAGCTCAGGGACTAGCGGGGCGTACGAGCAGTACTTC

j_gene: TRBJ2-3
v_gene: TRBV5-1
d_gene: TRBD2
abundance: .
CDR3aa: CASSGRTSGRQADTQYF
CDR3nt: TGCGCCAGCAGCGGAAGGACTAGCGGGAGACAGGCAGATACGCAGTATTTT

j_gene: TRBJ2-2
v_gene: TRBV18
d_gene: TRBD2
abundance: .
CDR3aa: CASSPRASGRNTANTGELFF
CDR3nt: TGTGCCAGCTCACCAAGGGCCAGCGGGAGGAATACCGCGAACACCGGGGAGCTGTTTTTT

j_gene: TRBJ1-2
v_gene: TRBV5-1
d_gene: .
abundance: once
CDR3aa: CASSAQTTGFRIIYGYTF
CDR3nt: TGCGCCAGCAGCGCCCAAACTACAGGGTTTCGGATTATTTATGGCTACACCTTC

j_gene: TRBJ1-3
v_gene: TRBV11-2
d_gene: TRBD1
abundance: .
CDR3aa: CASSRTGGDGNTIYF
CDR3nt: TGTGCCAGCAGCCGGACAGGGGGCGATGGAAACACCATATATTTT

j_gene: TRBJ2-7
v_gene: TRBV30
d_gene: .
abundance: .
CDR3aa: CAWSPGLIYEQYF
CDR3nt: TGTGCCTGGAGTCCGGGTCTTATCTACGAGCAGTACTTC

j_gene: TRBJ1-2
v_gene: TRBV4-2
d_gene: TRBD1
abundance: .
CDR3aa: CASSQAGGGYTF
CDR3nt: TGTGCCAGCAGCCAAGCAGGGGGGGGCTACACCTTC

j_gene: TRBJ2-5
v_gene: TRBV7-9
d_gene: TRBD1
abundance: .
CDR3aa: CASSLRAGGIEETQYF
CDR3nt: TGTGCCAGCAGCTTACGGGCAGGGGGCATAGAAGAGACCCAGTACTTC

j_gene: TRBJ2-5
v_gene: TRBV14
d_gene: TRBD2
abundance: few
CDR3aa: CASSQLGLAAETQYF
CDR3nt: TGTGCCAGCAGCCAACTCGGACTAGCGGCAGAGACCCAGTACTTC

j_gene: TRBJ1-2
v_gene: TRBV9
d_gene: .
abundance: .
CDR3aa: CASSVDPGRSISYGYTF
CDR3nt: TGTGCCAGCAGCGTAGACCCCGGGAGATCAATTAGCTATGGCTACACCTTC

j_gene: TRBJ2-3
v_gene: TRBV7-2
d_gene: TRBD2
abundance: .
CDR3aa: CASSLAGGPGLGTQYF
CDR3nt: TGTGCCAGCAGTCTAGCGGGGGGGCCGGGTTTGGGTACGCAGTATTTT

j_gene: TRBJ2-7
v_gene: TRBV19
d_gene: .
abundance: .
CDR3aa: CASMKQNSYEQYF
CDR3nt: TGTGCCAGTATGAAACAGAACTCCTACGAGCAGTACTTC

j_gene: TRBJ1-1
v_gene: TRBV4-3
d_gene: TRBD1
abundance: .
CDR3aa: CASSPNYGTATEAFF
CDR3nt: TGCGCCAGCAGCCCCAACTACGGGACAGCCACTGAAGCTTTCTTT

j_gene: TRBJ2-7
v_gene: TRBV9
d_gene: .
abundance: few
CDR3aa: CASSVGTYPYEQYF
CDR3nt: TGTGCCAGCAGCGTAGGCACTTACCCCTACGAGCAGTACTTC

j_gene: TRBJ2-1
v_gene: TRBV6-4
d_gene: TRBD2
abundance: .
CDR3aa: CASSPLAGGGNEQFF
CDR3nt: TGTGCCAGCAGTCCTTTAGCGGGAGGAGGGAATGAGCAGTTCTTC

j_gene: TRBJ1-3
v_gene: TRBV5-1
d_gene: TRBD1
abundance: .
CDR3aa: CASSPKTGATGNTIYF
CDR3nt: TGCGCCAGCAGCCCTAAGACAGGGGCCACTGGAAACACCATATATTTT

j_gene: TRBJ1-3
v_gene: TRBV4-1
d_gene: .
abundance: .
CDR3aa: CASSQEPLTGHLNTIYF
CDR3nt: TGCGCCAGCAGCCAAGAACCGCTGACGGGACACCTGAACACCATATATTTT

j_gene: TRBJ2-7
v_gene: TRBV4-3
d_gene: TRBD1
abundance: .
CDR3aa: CASSHRSGTGYEQYF
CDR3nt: TGCGCCAGCAGCCACCGATCCGGGACAGGCTACGAGCAGTACTTC

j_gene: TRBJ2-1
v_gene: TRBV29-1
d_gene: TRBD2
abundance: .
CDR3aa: CSVQLAESPWEQFF
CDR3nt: TGCAGCGTTCAACTAGCGGAAAGCCCCTGGGAGCAGTTCTTC

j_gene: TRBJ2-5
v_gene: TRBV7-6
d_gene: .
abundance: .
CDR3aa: CASSFPQETQYF
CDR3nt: TGTGCCAGCAGCTTTCCGCAAGAGACCCAGTACTTC

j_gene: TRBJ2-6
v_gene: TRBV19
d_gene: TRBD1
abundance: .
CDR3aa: CAGRPTGGSGANVLTF
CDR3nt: TGTGCCGGAAGGCCCACAGGGGGGTCTGGGGCCAACGTCCTGACTTTC

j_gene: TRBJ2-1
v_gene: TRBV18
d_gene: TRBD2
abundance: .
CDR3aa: CASSPQRELNEQFF
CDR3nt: TGTGCCAGCTCACCTCAGCGGGAGTTGAATGAGCAGTTCTTC

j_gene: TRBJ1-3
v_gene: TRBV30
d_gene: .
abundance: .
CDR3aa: CAWSVYAGLVGNTIYF
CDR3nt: TGTGCCTGGAGTGTATACGCGGGATTGGTCGGAAACACCATATATTTT